The 28 T cell receptor beta chains in this list originate from one sample, sequenced in a study of vaccination and CD4 T cells after COVID-19. Sequencing of DNA taken from cultured CD4+ T cells relied on the Oncomine TCR Beta short-read assay. MiXCR, run by TCRdb on the PCR reads, gives a single entry per CDR3 protein. Of 7,000 to 10,000 distinct CDR3 sequences listed, roughly 43% were seen once; the top ten hold roughly a fifth. Noted treatment: roughly 10-day PBMC culture with coronavirus spike peptide pools or control peptides (ViraFEST assay). Harvesting of the unexposed donor's CD4+ T cells predated the COVID-19 pandemic (2011-2018). No cognate antigen is known for these TCRs. The sequencing input was CD4+ T cells from blood, cultured in vitro. All receptors come from a human donor in good health.

The chain is built from TRBV14 and TRBJ1-2; D remains unclear. V was trimmed by 1 base and J by 4 bases, leaving 7 bases between them. The CDR3 extends over 13 amino acids. Germline V gives CDR1 SGHDN, CDR2 FVKESK. CDR3 amino acids: CASSQAPSYGYTF. The CDR3 DNA reads as TGTGCCAGCAGCCAAGCTCCGTCCTATGGCTACACCTTC.

The CDR3 loop is CATGEGLGGPETQYF. In nucleotides, the CDR3 is TGCGCCACAGGGGAAGGGCTAGGAGGGCCTGAGACCCAGTACTTC. This chain links TRBV10-2 with TRBJ2-5, with D perhaps assigned TRBD1 or TRBD2 (6 bases each). There are 15 residues in the CDR3. CDR1 WSHSY and CDR2 SAAADI come from the germline V gene. Trimming pared 10 bases from V and 5 bases from J, leaving 23 bases between.

J is TRBJ2-5 and V is TRBV6-5; 11 nucleotides line up with TRBD1. The V and J ends lost 4 bases and 5 bases, in that order; junction bases with no gene match: 9. Looked up from germline, CDR1 is MNHEY and CDR2 is SVGAGI. The CDR3 totals 16 residues. The CDR3 loop reads CASSLDRGLAWETQYF. CDR3 DNA sequence: TGTGCCAGCAGTTTGGACAGGGGGCTGGCTTGGGAGACCCAGTACTTC.

The CDR3 here is CASSVRVEDTQYF. CDR3 bases: TGCGCCAGCAGTGTCAGGGTGGAGGATACGCAGTATTTT. The chain uses TRBV10-1 and TRBJ2-3; the D gene is possibly TRBD1 (5 bases). Trimming cost V 4 bases and J 6 bases, with 11 bases left between them. Per the germline V gene, CDR1 is WNHNN and CDR2 is SYGVQD (reference sequence). CDR3 length: 13 amino acids.

A few counts support this clonotype. The chain carries TRBV19 and TRBJ1-5; maybe TRBD1 (5 bases). Germline V gene lookup returns CDR1 LNHDA and CDR2 SQIVND (reference sequence). V lost 7 bases to trimming and J lost 1 base, with 20 bases between them. This CDR3 has 17 amino acids. The CDR3 DNA is TGTGCCAGTATTTCCGGGACCCTACTCGGGAGCAATCAGCCCCAGCATTTT. It yields the protein CASISGTLLGSNQPQHF.

V usage is TRBV10-2 and J usage is TRBJ1-2; the match to TRBD1 covers 12 bases. Trimming cost V 0 bases and J 3 bases; bases outside gene matches: 5. This CDR3 is built from 17 residues. Germline-derived CDR1 and CDR2 are WSHSY and SAAADI. The CDR3 spells CASSESGQGALDYGYTF. In DNA form, the CDR3 reads TGCGCCAGCAGTGAGTCGGGACAGGGGGCTCTCGACTATGGCTACACCTTC.

This chain connects TRBV29-1 to TRBJ1-3, with D unclear. CDR1 is SQVTM and CDR2 is ANQGSEA in the germline V gene. V was cut by 4 bases and J by 9 bases, with 10 bases left in between. The CDR3 has 11 residues. CDR3 sequence reads: CSVAPRGTIYF. CDR3 DNA sequence: TGCAGCGTTGCCCCCCGAGGCACCATATATTTT.

In this sample, this clonotype turned up a few times. The chain joins TRBV19 to TRBJ2-5; TRBD1 is a possible D gene (6 bases). The CDR3 loop spans 14 amino acids. Germline V CDR1 and CDR2: LNHDA, SQIVND (reference sequence). V lost 4 bases and J 4 bases, leaving 13 bases between the germline ends. The CDR3 region is CASSTTGTGETQYF. CDR3 DNA: TGTGCCAGTAGTACGACAGGCACCGGAGAGACCCAGTACTTC.

The V gene is TRBV19, the J gene TRBJ2-2; TRBD1 matches at 9 bases. Per the germline V gene, CDR1 is LNHDA and CDR2 is SQIVND (reference sequence). The CDR3 contains 14 residues. After removal of 4 bases from V and 4 bases from J, the junction contained 1 base not matched to a gene. This chain's CDR3 is CASSTTGGTGELFF. The CDR3, as DNA: TGTGCCAGTAGTACGACAGGGGGCACCGGGGAGCTGTTTTTT.

J is TRBJ1-2 and V is TRBV28; D remains unclear. Deletions cut 5 bases from V and 13 bases from J, with 17 bases between. Germline assignment: CDR1 MDHEN and CDR2 SYDVKM. This CDR3 comprises 12 residues. CDR3 protein: CASSPPRRVGTF. In nucleotides, the CDR3 is TGTGCCAGCAGTCCACCCCGGAGGGTAGGCACCTTC.

V usage is TRBV5-1 and J usage is TRBJ2-3, with D possibly called TRBD1 or TRBD2 (6 bases each). This CDR3 is built from 15 residues. V gave up 5 bases and J gave up 2 bases, with 15 bases separating them. CDR1 and CDR2 (germline): SGHRS, YFSETQ. The CDR3 is CASRLEGGPTDTQYF. CDR3 bases: TGCGCCAGCAGACTGGAGGGGGGACCCACAGATACGCAGTATTTT.

The chain couples TRBV6-5 to TRBJ2-7; 9 bases fit TRBD2. With 2 bases clipped from V and 3 bases from J, the junction kept 8 bases outside the gene matches. The CDR3 sequence is 16 residues long. CDR1 MNHEY and CDR2 SVGAGI come from the germline V gene. CDR3 sequence: CASSYGNSGSGYEQYF. In DNA, the CDR3 is TGTGCCAGCAGTTACGGGAATAGCGGGAGTGGCTACGAGCAGTACTTC.

This clonotype turned up a few times. J is TRBJ1-5 and V is TRBV6-1, with D perhaps TRBD1 (5 bases). Trimming took off 6 bases at V and 2 bases at J, with 5 bases between the two ends. The germline V gene encodes CDR1 MNHNS and CDR2 SASEGT. The length of the CDR3 is 12 residues. The CDR3 DNA reads TGTGCCAGCAGCAGGGGCAATCAGCCCCAGCATTTT. Translated: CASSRGNQPQHF.

The J gene is TRBJ1-2, the V gene TRBV5-6; D perhaps matches TRBD1 (5 bases). The ends were cut back, 0 bases at V and 4 bases at J, with 10 bases in the middle. Germline V gene lookup returns CDR1 SGHDT and CDR2 YYEEEE. The CDR3 is 14 amino acids. The CDR3: CASSLGRVFYGYTF. The CDR3 DNA reads TGTGCCAGCAGCTTGGGCAGGGTTTTCTATGGCTACACCTTC.

V usage is TRBV28 and J usage is TRBJ2-7; 9 positions match TRBD1. Trimming at V came to 7 bases and at J to 4 bases, leaving 5 bases not matched to a gene. This CDR3 comprises 13 residues. CDR1 MDHEN and CDR2 SYDVKM come from the germline V gene. CDR3 sequence reads: CASNTDRGYEQYF. CDR3 DNA: TGTGCCAGCAATACGGACAGGGGTTACGAGCAGTACTTC.

The rearrangement uses TRBV6-5 and TRBJ2-3; D remains ambiguous. Germline values: CDR1 MNHEY, CDR2 SVGAGI. Between the trimmed V and J ends, which lost 2 bases and 2 bases, there was a span of 14 bases. The CDR3 loop spans 16 amino acids. CDR3 nucleotide sequence: TGTGCCAGCAGTTACCTCCTGTTGGGCGTCACAGATACGCAGTATTTT. It encodes CASSYLLLGVTDTQYF.

The V gene is TRBV19, the J gene TRBJ2-7; 8 nucleotides match TRBD2. Germline V gives CDR1 LNHDA, CDR2 SQIVND (reference sequence). The CDR3 length is 17 residues. V was clipped by 1 base and J by 2 bases; unmatched bases: 10. The CDR3 here is CASSIARASGSTYEQYF. CDR3 nucleotides: TGTGCCAGTAGTATAGCTCGCGCTAGCGGGTCCACCTACGAGCAGTACTTC.

The genes are TRBV29-1 and TRBJ1-1, with TRBD1 matching over 10 bases. The CDR3 runs to 13 residues. CDR1 and CDR2 from the germline V gene are SQVTM and ANQGSEA. Trimming cost V 5 bases and J 4 bases; bases outside gene matches: 4. The CDR3 here is CSVRGTGVTEAFF. The CDR3, as DNA: TGCAGCGTTAGGGGGACAGGGGTCACTGAAGCTTTCTTT.

The chain joins TRBV7-2 to TRBJ1-5; possible D gene TRBD1, 5 bases. Looked up from germline, CDR1 is SGHTA and CDR2 is FQGNSA. The length of the CDR3 is 15 residues. Trimming left V 2 bases short and J 2 bases short, with 10 bases between. The CDR3 protein is CASSLWGGGNQPQHF. The CDR3 nucleotides are TGTGCCAGCAGCTTATGGGGGGGAGGCAATCAGCCCCAGCATTTT.

In its sample, this clonotype was seen a few times. The rearrangement joins TRBV6-5 to TRBJ1-6, with 8 bases matching TRBD1. The CDR3 length is 21 residues. Germline CDR1 is MNHEY and CDR2 is SVGAGI. The ends lost 0 bases at V and 5 bases at J; junction bases unmatched: 18. Here the CDR3 reads CASSYSPRGPSGGAHNSPLHF. CDR3 nucleotide sequence: TGTGCCAGCAGTTACTCGCCGAGGGGGCCCTCAGGGGGCGCACATAATTCACCCCTCCACTTT.

The chain combines TRBV30 with TRBJ1-3; D is unresolved. The germline V gene has CDR1 GTSNPN and CDR2 SVGIG (reference sequence). This CDR3 comprises 14 residues. V lost 2 bases and J lost 0, with 8 bases in between. The CDR3 DNA is TGTGCCTGGAGTCTGACGAGCTCTGGAAACACCATATATTTT. As protein: CAWSLTSSGNTIYF.

V gene TRBV5-1 combines with J gene TRBJ2-3, with 14 bases that match TRBD2. The CDR3 consists of 16 residues. The J segment lost 6 bases and the V segment lost 4 bases, leaving 7 bases of the junction unmatched. The germline gives CDR1 SGHRS, CDR2 YFSETQ. CDR3 in DNA: TGCGCCAGCAGCGGGCCCGGGACTAGCGGGAGCGATACGCAGTATTTT. Its protein is CASSGPGTSGSDTQYF.

This rearrangement joins TRBV6-5 to TRBJ2-7; 10 nucleotides align to TRBD2. The CDR3 length is 14 residues. Unmatched junction bases numbered 9, after V lost 1 base and J lost 12 bases. The V gene's germline CDR1 is MNHEY and CDR2 SVGAGI. CDR3 sequence: CASSYFSSGGILYF. CDR3 coding DNA: TGTGCCAGCAGTTACTTTTCTAGCGGGGGCATCCTGTACTTC.

The chain has TRBV5-1 and TRBJ1-5; no firm D call. Germline lookup yields CDR1 SGHRS and CDR2 YFSETQ. The CDR3 sequence is 14 residues long. Trimming shortened V by 0 bases and J by 3 bases, and 7 bases separated the two germline ends. Written as DNA, the CDR3 is TGCGCCAGCAGCTTGGCCGGAAACAATCAGCCCCAGCATTTT. As protein: CASSLAGNNQPQHF.

This clonotype was seen more than once but under ten times. This chain connects TRBV7-2 to TRBJ2-7; D ambiguous. The CDR3 has 14 residues. The V gene's germline CDR1 is SGHTA and CDR2 FQGNSA. V lost 5 bases and J 0 bases, leaving 11 bases between the germline ends. CDR3 loop: CASSHTWTSYEQYF. CDR3 DNA sequence: TGTGCCAGCAGCCATACTTGGACCTCCTACGAGCAGTACTTC.

This rearrangement joins TRBV20-1 to TRBJ2-1; D tentatively reads TRBD1 or TRBD2 (5 bases each). Trimming took off 5 bases at V and 8 bases at J, with 22 bases between the two ends. CDR3 length: 15 residues. Germline CDR1 DFQATT, CDR2 SNEGSKA (reference sequence). The CDR3 DNA follows: TGCAGTGCTCGCGCGTGGGGGACCCTTGCCGATGAGCAGTTCTTC. This codes for CSARAWGTLADEQFF.

The V call is TRBV10-2, the J call TRBJ2-3; D possibly matches TRBD1 or TRBD2 (5 bases each). Trimming removed 6 bases at V and 6 bases at J, with 10 bases between. The CDR3 totals 12 residues. Germline V CDR1 and CDR2: WSHSY, SAAADI. CDR3 protein: CASSRGPDTQYF. The CDR3, as DNA: TGCGCCAGCAGCCGGGGCCCGGATACGCAGTATTTT.

This clonotype was picked up a small number of times. This chain connects TRBV27 to TRBJ1-1; perhaps TRBD1 as D (6 bases). Trimming shortened V by 2 bases and J by 1 base, and 8 bases separated the two germline ends. The CDR3 contains 14 residues. The V gene's germline CDR1 is MNHEY and CDR2 SMNVEV (reference sequence). This chain's CDR3 is CASSLTGQNTEAFF. In DNA form, the CDR3 reads TGTGCCAGCAGTTTAACAGGGCAGAACACTGAAGCTTTCTTT.